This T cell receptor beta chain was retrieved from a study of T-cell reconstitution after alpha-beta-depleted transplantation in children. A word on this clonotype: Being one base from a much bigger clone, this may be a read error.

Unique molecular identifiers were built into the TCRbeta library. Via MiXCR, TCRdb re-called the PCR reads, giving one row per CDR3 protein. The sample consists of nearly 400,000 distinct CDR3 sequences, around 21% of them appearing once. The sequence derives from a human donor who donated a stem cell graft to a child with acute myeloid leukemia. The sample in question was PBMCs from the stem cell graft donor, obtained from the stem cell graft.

The CDR3 bases are TGCAGCGTTGTACCCCGACTAGACGATGAGCAGTTCTTC. As protein: CSVVPRLDDEQFF. V and J are TRBV29-1 and TRBJ2-1, with a tentative D call TRBD2 (6 bases). Trimming removed 4 bases at V and 8 bases at J, with 15 bases between. Germline V gene data show CDR1 as SQVTM and CDR2 as ANQGSEA. This CDR3 has 13 residues.